These 13 T cell receptor beta chains came from one sample sequenced in a study of blood T cell repertoires in COVID-19. Sequenced by immunoSEQ multiplex PCR; TCRdb stores in-frame clones only, minus some. Of 150,000 or so clones listed, roughly 88% are singletons. The sequencing input was PBMCs or T cells enriched from blood (not recorded which). Source of these receptors: a woman aged 30 to 39 with acute COVID-19.

The rearrangement joins TRBV12-3 or TRBV12-4 to TRBJ1-5; no firm D call. The CDR3 spans 13 residues. Trimming cost V 2 bases and J 4 bases, with 6 bases left between them. CDR3 amino acids: CASSLILNQPQHF. The CDR3 DNA is TGTGCCAGCAGTTTAATCCTTAATCAGCCCCAGCATTTT.

The chain couples TRBV6-2 or TRBV6-3 to TRBJ2-1, with 11 nucleotides matching TRBD2. The CDR3 runs to 16 residues. The V gene's germline CDR1 is MNHEY and CDR2 SVGEGT. V trimming: 5 bases; J trimming: 9 bases; junction bases outside the gene matches: 12. The CDR3 sequence: CASSHQLAGDRSEQFF. CDR3 in DNA: TGTGCCAGCAGTCACCAACTAGCGGGAGATCGGAGTGAGCAGTTCTTC.

The chain has TRBV29-1 and TRBJ2-3; 7 nucleotides agree with TRBD1. The CDR3 totals 16 residues. Germline-derived CDR1 and CDR2 are SQVTM and ANQGSEA. With V trimmed by 6 bases and J by 3 bases, 15 bases remained unmatched. The CDR3 reads CSVGPNRGLRTDTQYF. The CDR3 nucleotides read TGCAGCGTGGGACCCAACAGGGGATTGCGTACAGATACGCAGTATTTT.

The CDR3 loop reads CASSLANYRGETQYF. Written as DNA, the CDR3 is TGCGCCAGCAGCTTGGCCAACTATCGGGGAGAGACCCAGTACTTC. The rearrangement joins TRBV5-1 to TRBJ2-5; perhaps TRBD2 as D (5 bases). CDR1 and CDR2 from the germline V gene are SGHRS and YFSETQ. V was shortened by 0 bases and J by 4 bases, with 13 bases between the two germline ends. The CDR3 contains 15 residues.

This chain uses TRBV9 with TRBJ1-2; TRBD1 matches 7 bases. Germline lookup yields CDR1 SGDLS and CDR2 YYNGEE. J was trimmed by 2 bases and V by 3 bases; bases with no gene match: 10. This CDR3 has 16 amino acids. CDR3 nucleotides: TGTGCCAGCAGCGCCGAGGGGGCGCAGAAGAACTATGGCTACACCTTC. It encodes CASSAEGAQKNYGYTF.

V usage is TRBV9 and J usage is TRBJ2-6; no clear D. Germline assignment: CDR1 SGDLS and CDR2 YYNGEE. The CDR3 runs to 16 residues. V dropped 6 bases and J dropped 0 bases, with 13 bases sitting between them. CDR3 nucleotide sequence: TGTGCCAGCACCCCAGGTATAGTCTCTGGGGCCAACGTCCTGACTTTC. Its translation: CASTPGIVSGANVLTF.

The chain joins TRBV19 to TRBJ2-1, with 7 bases matching TRBD2. Germline trimming cut 0 bases from V and 10 bases from J; bases unmatched to any gene: 27. This CDR3 has 21 amino acids. CDR1 and CDR2 (germline): LNHDA, SQIVND (reference sequence). CDR3 in amino acids: CASSIEKGRGRLLNVVPEQFF. The CDR3 DNA reads as TGTGCCAGTAGTATAGAGAAGGGGAGGGGAAGACTCCTCAACGTTGTCCCCGAGCAGTTCTTC.

The chain recombines TRBV30 with TRBJ1-2; 8 nucleotides line up with TRBD1. CDR1 and CDR2 from the germline V gene are GTSNPN and SVGIG (reference sequence). CDR3 length: 11 residues. With 0 bases clipped from V and 12 bases from J, the junction kept 3 bases outside the gene matches. CDR3 DNA sequence: TGTGCCTGGAGTGTAACAGGGGGGAACACCTTC. Its translation: CAWSVTGGNTF.

The chain combines TRBV5-6 with TRBJ2-2; TRBD2 is a possible D gene (6 bases). This CDR3 has 16 amino acids. The V gene's germline CDR1 is SGHDT and CDR2 YYEEEE. V was clipped by 2 bases and J by 5 bases, with 16 bases between them. The CDR3 is CASSLVREMYTGELFF. The CDR3 DNA follows: TGTGCCAGCAGCTTAGTACGGGAGATGTATACCGGGGAGCTGTTTTTT.

The chain combines TRBV9 with TRBJ2-2; 9 bases agree with TRBD2. Trimming at V came to 1 base and at J to 1 base, leaving 5 bases not matched to a gene. In germline, CDR1 is SGDLS, CDR2 YYNGEE. The CDR3 spans 17 residues. The CDR3 here is CASSVHRTSENTGELFF. The CDR3 region has the DNA TGTGCCAGCAGCGTACACCGGACTAGCGAGAACACCGGGGAGCTGTTTTTT.

The chain recombines TRBV29-1 with TRBJ2-1; unclear D gene. With 2 bases removed from V and 0 bases from J, the gap between germline ends came to 5 bases. Germline CDR1 and CDR2: SQVTM and ANQGSEA. CDR3 size: 13 residues. As DNA, the CDR3 is TGCAGCGTTGAACCTAGCTCCTACAATGAGCAGTTCTTC. This gives the protein CSVEPSSYNEQFF.

This chain connects TRBV19 to TRBJ1-3; D may be TRBD1 (6 bases). Germline V CDR1 and CDR2: LNHDA, SQIVND (reference sequence). This CDR3 contains 14 residues. V lost 4 bases and J lost 0, with 7 bases in between. The CDR3 nucleotides read TGTGCCAGTAGTACGGACAGCTCTGGAAACACCATATATTTT. As protein: CASSTDSSGNTIYF.

The rearrangement uses TRBV2 and TRBJ1-1, with D possibly matching TRBD1 (5 bases). The germline V gene encodes CDR1 SNHLY and CDR2 FYNNEI. With 2 bases removed from V and 6 bases from J, the gap between germline ends came to 7 bases. CDR3 length: 12 amino acids. CDR3 nucleotides: TGTGCCAGCAGTGAAAAGGGGCCTGAAGCTTTCTTT. It yields the protein CASSEKGPEAFF.